The rows below give T cell receptor beta chains drawn from one sample of a study of cytomegalovirus exposure and HLA in healthy donors. Using immunoSEQ multiplex PCR, the repertoire was profiled, and TCRdb retains in-frame clones only, with some absent. The profile shows 100,000 to 120,000 clones, about four fifths of them singletons. Material for sequencing was PBMCs. All receptors derive from a woman aged 55-69 years in good health and CMV-seropositive. CDR3s include the opening cysteine and the closing phenylalanine or tryptophan.

TRBV7-3,TRBJ2-5,CASRLKLAGAGTQYF
TRBV21-1,TRBJ2-5,CASSKVRGAWEETQYF
TRBV5-8,TRBJ2-5,CASSHRDRARKTQYF
TRBV6-5,TRBJ1-4,CASRGAGQGNEKLFF
TRBV10-3,TRBJ1-2,CAISGQVNYGYTF
TRBV2,TRBJ1-1,CASSVDRMNTEAFF
TRBV5-1,TRBJ2-5,CASSFRGQETQYF
TRBV6-1,TRBJ1-5,CASTLQGSQPQHF
TRBV5-1,TRBJ2-1,CASSFNPNPNNEQFF
TRBV29-1,TRBJ1-1,CSAVGDSTGNTEAFF
TRBV29-1,TRBJ2-2,CSVEGQGGAGELFF
TRBV28,TRBJ2-5,CASSSSAGQRETQYF
TRBV5-5,TRBJ1-2,CASSSTSGSNYGYTF
TRBV5-4,TRBJ2-1,CASSKNRGREAQYNEQFF
TRBV4-1,TRBJ2-7,CASSQGSGSYYEQYF
TRBV7-9,TRBJ2-1,CASKPSGTPYNEQFF
TRBV5-1,TRBJ2-7,CASSPSAGVHEQYF
TRBV7-9,NA,CASSLEGGPYEQYF
TRBV7-9,TRBJ1-4,CAGGQGPTRHEKLFF
TRBV28,TRBJ1-4,CASSFAGTGHEKLFF
TRBV7-9,TRBJ2-1,CASSLRTSGPPNEQFF
TRBV6-5,TRBJ1-2,CASVSSQTNYGYTF
TRBV4-1,TRBJ2-1,CASSQERAPQMVF
TRBV7-9,TRBJ1-6,CASSSTGGASPLHF
TRBV11-2,TRBJ1-2,CASSPTGTADGYTF
TRBV19,TRBJ2-7,CASSPGTGPYEQYF
TRBV27,TRBJ2-7,CASSLKGVPPEQYF
TRBV9,TRBJ2-7,CASSRQEQGYEQYF
TRBV4-1,TRBJ2-1,CASSQDRAGGPINEQFF
TRBV7-9,TRBJ2-7,CSSSRTIYEQYF
TRBV4-1,TRBJ1-2,CASSQPLVRNYGYTF
TRBV2,TRBJ1-2,CASSEARQGFGYTF
TRBV4-1,TRBJ2-3,CASSHLAGLSTDTQYF
TRBV29-1,TRBJ2-1,CSVGGKGDEQFF
TRBV7-2,TRBJ2-1,CASSYSGGAINEQFF
TRBV11-2,TRBJ2-1,CASSLRIGLAGNLNEQFF
TRBV5-1,TRBJ2-1,CASSFWTSGRGDEQFF
TRBV30,TRBJ2-7,CAWNLAGGPYEQYF
TRBV6-1,NA,CASNSGEEAYEQYF
TRBV5-1,TRBJ2-1,CASSPLGGAEQFF
TRBV2,TRBJ1-5,CASCKAGDQPQHF
TRBV9,TRBJ2-7,CASSVRGGWDEQYF
TRBV5-1,TRBJ2-5,CASSLDGRKETQYF
TRBV7-2,TRBJ2-1,CASSFIYGTGTNEQFF
TRBV6-5,TRBJ2-7,CASSYGTGGIYEQYF